This T cell receptor beta chain emerged from a study of shared clonotypes between healthy human individuals (dated by TCRdb to 2020 to 2022). In terms of the full investigation: A couple of women and a few men aged 18 to 49 years were included in the cohort. For each donor, three plates each were used for CD4 naive and CD4 memory, two plates were used for CD8 naive, and one plate was used for CD8 memory. To estimate repertoire size and how much clonotypes are shared between individuals, the study performed deep sequencing of blood TCR repertoires from about five healthy adults. Different laboratories and diverse techniques were used to prepare libraries and sequence TCR repertoires, to increase sequencing depth and limit assay-specific biases. Leukapheresis yielded between about 0.85 and 10 billion PBMCs per donor. The paper as a whole reports these results and caveats: Sharing across a few donors was observed for 5% to 6.5% of naive CD4, less than 4% of naive CD8, roughly 2.3% of memory CD4, and over 0.3% of memory CD8 clonotypes. Sampling was restricted to blood, and TCR repertoires in tissues likely differ from the TCR repertoires found in blood. Naive subsets generally had larger estimated clonotype richness than memory subsets. Even with the large sequencing depth, rarefaction of the sorted-subset datasets indicated that sequencing was incomplete. Pairwise subsampling led to the expectation that sequencing depth would affect the degree of clonotype sharing among donors. Compared with non-shared clonotypes, the clonotypes found in all four sorted-subset donors had higher generation probabilities. The small number of donors limited the genetic and exposure-history diversity represented.

TCR CDR3 regions were amplified from genomic DNA by multiplex PCR using the deep immunoSEQ assay. Extracted genomic DNA from each cell subset was distributed evenly across all wells of several immunoSEQ 96-well plates, and each plate was treated as a replicate. Each replicate PCR for sorted subsets received around 210 ng genomic DNA, equal to about 30,000 T cell genomes. Purified libraries were measured with a Qubit 3.0 fluorometer, size-checked on a Bioanalyzer 2100, and measured again with the KAPA Library Quantification kit. Each immunoSEQ 96-well plate was sequenced on its own single-read 150-cycle Illumina NextSeq 550 flow cell. In the authors' own workflow: The immunoSEQ output contained only junctional sequences without quality scores, so filtering could not match that applied to full-length reads. To assign V/J genes and CDR3, sequences were annotated using PyIR, a Python wrapper for IgBLAST v1.9, with IMGT germline references. Reads were filtered out if the reads had weak V/J assignments (E-value above 1e-6), no CDR3, stop codons, out-of-frame junctions, or ambiguous translated residues. V3J clonotypes were defined as sequences sharing an identical inferred V gene, J gene, and CDR3 amino acid sequence. Percentage overlap between repertoires was computed as shared unique clonotypes divided by the size of the smaller repertoire. RTK rarefaction, the Chao1 estimator, and Recon v2.1 estimates of unobserved clonotypes were used to assess repertoire richness. Generation probabilities were computed with OLGA for all TCRbeta clonotypes obtained by the gDNA method from four donors. TCRdb limited this immuneACCESS table to in-frame rearrangements with V and J called. A share of clones is missing; checked studies link under half to unresolved V genes, and the rest is unexplained. Clonal size and the V and J genes are those of that table, whereas D and trimming came from the DNA. This sample comprises some 2 million clones, less than 95% of them detected only once. The biggest ten clones account for about 1.1% of the sample.

Concerning this clone: Its recognized antigen is unknown. Base-call qualities are not available, and no considerably larger clone is one nucleotide away.

For the CD8 naive samples, CD45RO-negative cells were positively selected for CCR7, yielding a CD45RA+CCR7+ population from which TemRA cells were excluded. Healthy HIV-negative adults with no recently reported acute infections or vaccinations were included as donors. Every donor was a Caucasian adult living in Nashville, Tennessee, USA. Blood was obtained by leukapheresis, after which PBMCs were separated by Ficoll-Histopaque density gradient centrifugation and cryopreserved in liquid nitrogen vapor phase. Analytical flow cytometry was used to check the purity and quantity of every magnetically sorted T cell population. From each sorted fraction, genomic DNA was isolated and quantified by UV absorbance on a Nanodrop 2000c. The germline V gene provides CDR1 SNHLY and CDR2 FYNNEI. The CDR3 numbers 12 residues from cysteine through phenylalanine. The DNA shown is the 36-base CDR3, in frame from base 1. Trimming accounts for 3 bases at V and 10 bases at J, while the number of junction bases matched to no gene is 3.

The sequence came from a man aged 18 to 30 in good health. The chain was built from TRBV2 and TRBJ2-1, and 7 junction bases match TRBD2. Sequenced sample: naive CD8+ T cells sorted from blood. The label giving this sample's cell subset or site can be read as: CD45RA+CCR7+. The CDR3 corresponds to CASSEQRGEQFF. The DNA is as follows: TGTGCCAGCAGTGAGCAGCGGGGAGAGCAGTTCTTC. Reference TRBV2 and TRBJ2-1 proteins supply the regions before and after the CDR3; the full variable domain is: EPEVTQTPSHQVTQMGQEVILRCVPISNHLYFYWYRQILGQKVEFLVSFYNNEISEKSEIFDDQFSVERPDGSNFTLKIRSTKLEDSAMYFCASSEQRGEQFFGPGTRLTVL.